This TCR beta chain comes out of a study of T cell responses to AZD1222 COVID-19 vaccine. TCRdb's table, derived via immunoSEQ multiplex PCR, lists solely in-frame clones and lacks some. The data show around 140,000 clones, just over 90% seen once. Points on this clone: What it binds is not known.

General study points: Among AZD1222 vaccinees, only six were seropositive at baseline.

J lost 1 base, V lost 5 bases, and 8 bases had no gene match. The CDR3 extends over 17 amino acids. CDR1 SEHNR and CDR2 FQNEAQ come from the germline V gene (reference sequence). The rearrangement links TRBV7-9 to TRBJ1-6; TRBD1 agrees at 7 bases. This TCR was recovered from an adult who received the AZD1222 COVID-19 vaccine. The sample here was peripheral blood, taken 28 days after the second AZD1222 dose. CDR3 in amino acids: CASSPRGGASYNSPLHF. Here the CDR3 DNA reads TGTGCCAGCAGCCCCAGGGGGGGGGCGTCCTATAATTCACCCCTCCACTTT.